Each of the 7 T cell receptor beta chains below was sequenced from the same sample in a study of blood T cell repertoires in COVID-19. Libraries were prepared by immunoSEQ multiplex PCR; TCRdb keeps only in-frame clonotypes and omits some of them. The sample lists roughly 170,000 clones; 84% were seen once. Specimen: peripheral blood. These receptors all stem from a middle-aged man who had recovered from COVID-19.

The chain recombines TRBV7-9 with TRBJ2-5; TRBD2 is a possible D gene (7 bases). CDR1 is SEHNR and CDR2 is FQNEAQ in the germline V gene (reference sequence). Between the trimmed V and J ends, which lost 5 bases and 5 bases, there was a span of 15 bases. This CDR3 is built from 14 residues. The CDR3 is CASSPRGGRETQYF. CDR3 sequence (DNA): TGTGCCAGCAGCCCTAGGGGGGGCAGGGAGACCCAGTACTTC.

The chain recombines TRBV4-3 with TRBJ2-7; 7 positions agree with TRBD1. CDR1 is LGHNA, CDR2 YSLEER, per germline. The CDR3 is made up of 18 amino acids. Trimming cost V 1 base and J 4 bases; bases outside gene matches: 16. The CDR3 sequence is CASSQGWIPGQKFYEQYF. In nucleotides, the CDR3 is TGCGCCAGCAGCCAAGGCTGGATCCCGGGACAGAAGTTTTACGAGCAGTACTTC.

J is TRBJ2-5 and V is TRBV7-2; 8 bases map to TRBD1. The CDR3 spans 14 residues. The germline V gene has CDR1 SGHTA and CDR2 FQGNSA. V was clipped by 4 bases and J by 5 bases; unmatched bases: 6. In DNA form, the CDR3 reads TGTGCCAGCAGCTACACGGACAGGGCTGAGACCCAGTACTTC. Protein: CASSYTDRAETQYF.

The V call is TRBV4-3, the J call TRBJ2-1, with 7 positions matching TRBD2. V gave up 0 bases and J gave up 5 bases; unmatched junction bases: 10. The CDR3 sequence is 17 residues long. The germline gives CDR1 LGHNA, CDR2 YSLEER. The CDR3 DNA reads as TGCGCCAGCAGCCAAGATCGGGCGGGGACTATACACAATGAGCAGTTCTTC. Translating gives CASSQDRAGTIHNEQFF.

This clone was recorded once. The V call is TRBV6-1, the J call TRBJ2-7; D is perhaps TRBD2 (7 bases). The ends were cut back, 3 bases at V and 5 bases at J, with 11 bases in the middle. This CDR3 is 13 amino acids long. CDR1 is MNHNS and CDR2 is SASEGT in the germline V gene. CDR3 bases: TGTGCCAGCAGTGACGGGGGGCGGAACGAGCAGTACTTC. Translated: CASSDGGRNEQYF.

This clone was counted at least ten times. The gene calls are TRBV21-1 and TRBJ2-7; the DNA was not used to check the table's D call, TRBD1. TRBV21-1 constitutes a pseudogene. This CDR3 is built from 18 residues. CDR3 coding DNA: TGTGCCAGCAGTACCAGGACAGGAGTGCCCCTTGGTACCTACGAGCAGTACTTC. It yields the protein CASSTRTGVPLGTYEQYF.

V and J are TRBV4-1 and TRBJ2-3; 8 bases are a match to TRBD1. V gave up 8 bases and J gave up 1 base; unmatched junction bases: 11. Germline V gene lookup returns CDR1 MGHRA and CDR2 YSYEKL. CDR3 size: 16 residues. The DNA for the CDR3 is TGCGCCAGCGATACGACAGGGGCCTTTGGCACAGATACGCAGTATTTT. Amino acids: CASDTTGAFGTDTQYF.